This T cell receptor (beta chain) is from a study of shared clonotypes between healthy human individuals. Measured with immunoSEQ multiplex PCR; TCRdb has only the in-frame clones, and not every one. Of roughly 1,500,000 clones listed, under 99% are singletons. The CDR3 has 13 residues. V dropped 5 bases and J dropped 1 base, with 9 bases sitting between them. Germline assignment: CDR1 SGHRS and CDR2 YFSETQ. This chain joins TRBV5-1 and TRBJ1-1; no clear D. The TCR was taken from a man in his thirties or forties in good health. The sequenced sample consisted of naive CD4+ T cells sorted from blood. This sample's subset: CD45RA+ positively selected. The CDR3 DNA follows: TGCGCCAGCAGGCGGGATCGGAACACTGAAGCTTTCTTT. The encoded protein is CASRRDRNTEAFF.